Included here is one TCR beta chain sequence, with context. The CDR3 extends over 13 amino acids. Germline loops: CDR1 WSHSY, CDR2 SAAADI. V lost 10 bases, J lost 4 bases, and 17 bases lay in between. This sample was included in a study of blood T cell repertoires in COVID-19. Generated by immunoSEQ multiplex PCR, the TCRdb table keeps only in-frame clones and is missing some. This table has approximately 140,000 clones, approximately 85% appearing once. The chain is built from TRBV10-2 and TRBJ2-7, with D maybe TRBD2 (5 bases). The sequencing input was peripheral blood. The clonotype was recovered from a woman aged 60-70 years with COVID-19, enrolled during active disease. The CDR3 sequence is CATSNGNRYEQYF. The DNA of the CDR3 is TGCGCCACTTCAAACGGGAATCGATACGAGCAGTACTTC.